This T cell receptor beta chain comes out of a study of glioma-infiltrating T cells. This clonotype occurred a few times. The antigen is undetermined. Trimming cost V 5 bases and J 0 bases, with 15 bases left between them. CDR1 is SGHKS and CDR2 is YYEKEE in the germline V gene (reference sequence). This CDR3 is 16 amino acids long. Study-level results: Only very few CDR3 sequences appeared in both tissue and blood. Tissue-blood divergence was below expectation in non-neoplastic patients, above in gliomas.

Using RNA template, CDR3s of TCR alpha and beta were amplified with iRepertoire arm-PCR. Input was about 100-450 ng of tissue mRNA or PBMC total RNA. TCRdb called the multiplex PCR reads again in MiXCR, with one record for every CDR3 protein. The table lists around 100,000 distinct CDR3 sequences, 25% to 30% of them singletons. The sample consisted of glioma tissue, nonneoplastic brain tissue, or PBMCs (not recorded which). The receptor was derived from a human donor with low-grade glioma or glioblastoma, undergoing nonglioma brain surgery, or in good health (not recorded which). V and J are TRBV5-5 and TRBJ1-3; D unresolved. CDR3 bases: TGTGCCAGCAGTTACACGGATTCTCTCTCTGGAAACACCATATATTTT. Protein sequence: CASSYTDSLSGNTIYF.